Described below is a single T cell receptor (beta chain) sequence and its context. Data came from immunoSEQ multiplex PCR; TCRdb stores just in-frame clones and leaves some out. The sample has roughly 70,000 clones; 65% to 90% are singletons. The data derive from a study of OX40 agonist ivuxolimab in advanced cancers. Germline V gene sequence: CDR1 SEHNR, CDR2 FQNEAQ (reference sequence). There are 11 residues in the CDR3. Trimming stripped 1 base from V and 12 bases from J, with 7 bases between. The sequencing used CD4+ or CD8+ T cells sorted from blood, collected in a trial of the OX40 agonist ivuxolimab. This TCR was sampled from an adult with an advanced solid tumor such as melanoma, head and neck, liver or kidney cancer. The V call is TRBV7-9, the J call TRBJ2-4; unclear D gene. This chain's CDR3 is CASSLESSQYF. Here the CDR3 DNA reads TGTGCCAGCAGCTTAGAGTCCAGTCAGTACTTC.